The sequence of this T cell receptor (beta chain) was determined in a study of T cells in tuberculosis. Study details: CD1B tetramers identified T cells specific for mycobacterial lipid GMM.

Trimming cost V 2 bases and J 0 bases; bases outside gene matches: 10. This CDR3 contains 17 residues. Looked up from germline, CDR1 is SGHTA and CDR2 is FQGNSA. Whole-study findings and limits: Active tuberculosis TCR-alpha repertoires lay closer to GMM-specific TCRs than IGRA-negative controls, suggesting clonal expansion.

Generated by immunoSEQ multiplex PCR, the TCRdb table keeps only in-frame clones and is missing some. The repertoire includes some 28,000 clones, 85% to 90% of them detected once, and 5.5% to 6.5% sits in the top ten. Regarding this clone: As yet, its antigen is unknown.

Source material: PBMCs. The sequence came from a donor aged 10-29 years with latent tuberculosis or without tuberculosis infection. J is TRBJ2-7 and V is TRBV7-2, with TRBD1 matching over 7 bases. The CDR3 spells CASSLPLWTGNSYEQYF. The CDR3 DNA sequence: TGTGCCAGCAGCTTACCCCTTTGGACAGGAAACTCCTACGAGCAGTACTTC.